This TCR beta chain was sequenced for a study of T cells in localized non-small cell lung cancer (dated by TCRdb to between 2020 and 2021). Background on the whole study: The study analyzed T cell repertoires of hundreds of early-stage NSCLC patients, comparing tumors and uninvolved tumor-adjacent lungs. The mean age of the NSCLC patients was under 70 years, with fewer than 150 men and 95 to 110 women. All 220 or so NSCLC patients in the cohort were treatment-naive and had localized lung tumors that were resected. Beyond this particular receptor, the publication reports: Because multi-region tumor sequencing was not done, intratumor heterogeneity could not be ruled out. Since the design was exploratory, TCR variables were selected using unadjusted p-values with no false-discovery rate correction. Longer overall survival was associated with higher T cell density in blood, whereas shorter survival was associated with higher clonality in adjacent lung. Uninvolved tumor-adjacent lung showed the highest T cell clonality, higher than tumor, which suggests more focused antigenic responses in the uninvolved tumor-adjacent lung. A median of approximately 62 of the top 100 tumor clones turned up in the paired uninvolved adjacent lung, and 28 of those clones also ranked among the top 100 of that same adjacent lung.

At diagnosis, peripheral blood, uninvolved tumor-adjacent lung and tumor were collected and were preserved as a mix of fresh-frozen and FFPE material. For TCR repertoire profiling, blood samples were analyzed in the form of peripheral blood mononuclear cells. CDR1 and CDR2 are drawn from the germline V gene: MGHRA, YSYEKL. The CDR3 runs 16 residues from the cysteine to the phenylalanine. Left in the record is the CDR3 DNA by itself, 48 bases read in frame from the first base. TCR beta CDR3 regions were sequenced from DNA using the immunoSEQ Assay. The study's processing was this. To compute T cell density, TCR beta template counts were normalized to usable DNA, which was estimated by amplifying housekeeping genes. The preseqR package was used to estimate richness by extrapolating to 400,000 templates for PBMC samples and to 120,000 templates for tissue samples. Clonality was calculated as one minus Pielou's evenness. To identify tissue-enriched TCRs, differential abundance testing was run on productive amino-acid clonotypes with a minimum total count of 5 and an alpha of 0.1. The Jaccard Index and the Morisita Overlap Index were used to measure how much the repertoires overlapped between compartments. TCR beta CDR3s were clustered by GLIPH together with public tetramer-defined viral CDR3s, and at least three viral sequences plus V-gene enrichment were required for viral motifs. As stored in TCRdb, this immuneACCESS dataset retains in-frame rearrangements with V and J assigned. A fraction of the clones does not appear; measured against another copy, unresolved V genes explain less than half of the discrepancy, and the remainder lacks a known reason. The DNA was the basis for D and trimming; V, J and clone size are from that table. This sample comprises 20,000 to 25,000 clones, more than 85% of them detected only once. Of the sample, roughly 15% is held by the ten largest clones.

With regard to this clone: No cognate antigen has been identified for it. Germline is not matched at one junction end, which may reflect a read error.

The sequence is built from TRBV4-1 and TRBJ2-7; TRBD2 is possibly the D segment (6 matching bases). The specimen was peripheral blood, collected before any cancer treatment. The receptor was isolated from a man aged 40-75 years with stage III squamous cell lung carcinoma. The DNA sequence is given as TGCGCCAGCAGCCAAGATGGGGGTAGCGGTACCTACGAGCGGTACTTC. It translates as CASSQDGGSGTYERYF.